These 23 T cell receptor beta chains came from one sample sequenced in a study of T cells after yellow fever vaccination (dated by TCRdb to the late 2010s). Receptors were amplified or captured by 5' RACE. Sequenced on an Illumina NovaSeq 6000. TCRdb trimmed the raw reads at Q25, called clones with MiXCR and kept productive beta chains. Here each entry gathers all rows of one CDR3 protein and keeps the most common genes and DNA. In this sample the table shows about 340,000 distinct CDR3 sequences, 3% to 4.5% of which occur a single time. 20% to 30% of the sample is taken by the ten largest. In light of the paper, this sample's treatment or condition label describes: live attenuated yellow fever vaccine strain. Specimen: PBMCs, collected 5 days after the yellow fever booster vaccination. The receptors originated from a man younger than 30 who received the YFV17D yellow fever vaccine.

Only a few counts were recorded for this clonotype. The rearrangement uses TRBV2 and TRBJ2-1, with TRBD2 matching over 13 bases. Germline V gene data show CDR1 as SNHLY and CDR2 as FYNNEI. The CDR3 spans 15 residues. J lost 10 bases, V lost 6 bases, and 9 bases had no gene match. The CDR3 sequence: CASRVGLAGANEQFF. As DNA, the CDR3 is TGTGCCAGCAGGGTCGGACTAGCGGGGGCCAACGAGCAGTTCTTC. The full variable domain, with the rest looked up from reference TRBV2 and TRBJ2-1, is EPEVTQTPSHQVTQMGQEVILRCVPISNHLYFYWYRQILGQKVEFLVSFYNNEISEKSEIFDDQFSVERPDGSNFTLKIRSTKLEDSAMYFCASRVGLAGANEQFFGPGTRLTVL.

This clonotype was observed a few times. The chain employs TRBV23-1 and TRBJ2-6; D is tentatively TRBD1 or TRBD2 (5 bases each). TRBV23-1 is filed as an ORF, its function uncertain. This CDR3 has 15 amino acids. Trimming took 4 bases from V and 2 from J, leaving 9 bases between them. This chain's CDR3 is CASSREGTGANVLTF. The CDR3 DNA is TGCGCCAGCAGTCGCGAGGGGACTGGGGCCAACGTCCTGACTTTC.

This clonotype was counted ten times or more. The chain recombines TRBV20-1 with TRBJ2-4; D is possibly TRBD2 (6 bases). V dropped 0 bases and J dropped 0 bases, with 9 bases sitting between them. This CDR3 region has 15 residues. Germline V gives CDR1 DFQATT, CDR2 SNEGSKA (reference sequence). For the CDR3, the DNA is TGCAGTGCTAGAGACCCAGCGGGAGCCAAAAACATTCAGTACTTC. This encodes CSARDPAGAKNIQYF.

This clonotype was counted between two and nine times. The chain carries TRBV6-2 or TRBV6-3 and TRBJ2-3, with 10 bases identical to TRBD2. V was pared by 7 bases and J by 4 bases, with 5 bases of the junction left unmatched. The CDR3 runs to 14 residues. The germline CDR1 and CDR2 sequences are MNHEY and SVGEGT. CDR3 region: CASKSGGAADTQYF. CDR3 nucleotide sequence: TGTGCCAGCAAAAGCGGGGGGGCCGCAGATACGCAGTATTTT.

This clonotype has more than one count but fewer than ten. The chain carries TRBV7-9 and TRBJ2-1; TRBD1 matches at 8 bases. Per the germline V gene, CDR1 is SEHNR and CDR2 is FQNEAQ (reference sequence). Trimming cost V 5 bases and J 6 bases; bases outside gene matches: 3. This CDR3 region has 13 residues. The CDR3 reads CASSRDRGNEQFF. As DNA, the CDR3 is TGTGCCAGCAGCCGTGACAGGGGCAATGAGCAGTTCTTC.

This clonotype has only a few counts. The chain couples TRBV6-1 to TRBJ2-7, with no clear D. Deletions cut 7 bases from V and 1 base from J, with 8 bases between. CDR1 is MNHNS, CDR2 SASEGT, per germline. The CDR3 loop spans 12 amino acids. The CDR3 loop is CASISGSYEQYF. In DNA, the CDR3 is TGTGCCAGCATCTCCGGGTCCTACGAGCAGTACTTC.

This clonotype has more than one count but fewer than ten. The chain joins TRBV5-4 to TRBJ2-5; D is unresolved. Trimming shortened V by 2 bases and J by 0 bases, and 11 bases separated the two germline ends. Germline CDR1 reads SGHNT; CDR2 reads YYREEE (reference sequence). CDR3 size: 15 residues. The CDR3 here is CASSLESAYQETQYF. The CDR3 nucleotides read TGTGCCAGCAGCTTAGAATCGGCGTACCAAGAGACCCAGTACTTC.

This clonotype was seen only a few times. This chain joins TRBV5-1 and TRBJ2-3; D is unclear. Germline V CDR1 and CDR2: SGHRS, YFSETQ. This CDR3 is built from 13 residues. V was shortened by 5 bases and J by 0 bases, with 7 bases between the two germline ends. The CDR3 DNA is TGCGCCAGCAGGGAAGGGAGCACAGATACGCAGTATTTT. It codes for CASREGSTDTQYF.

This clonotype has only a few counts. The rearrangement links TRBV28 to TRBJ1-2, with TRBD1 matching 8 bases. The CDR3 consists of 12 residues. The germline CDR1 and CDR2 sequences are MDHEN and SYDVKM. J lost 7 bases, V lost 6 bases, and 4 bases had no gene match. The CDR3 nucleotides are TGTGCCAGCAGAAATACAGGGGGTGGCTACACCTTC. Translation: CASRNTGGGYTF.

In its sample, this clonotype was seen a few times. J is TRBJ2-3 and V is TRBV20-1; D tentatively reads TRBD1 or TRBD2 (5 bases each). CDR1 and CDR2 from the germline V gene are DFQATT and SNEGSKA (reference sequence). The V end was cut by 0 bases, the J end by 4 bases, with 14 bases between. The CDR3 spans 15 residues. CDR3 sequence: CSARDMGTSADTQYF. The DNA for the CDR3 is TGCAGTGCTAGAGATATGGGGACGTCCGCAGATACGCAGTATTTT.

The chain recombines TRBV15 with TRBJ2-3, with D perhaps TRBD1 (7 bases). The CDR3 has 16 amino acids. The V end was cut by 5 bases, the J end by 0 bases, with 15 bases between. Per germline, CDR1 LNHNV and CDR2 YYDKDF (reference sequence). CDR3 sequence (DNA): TGTGCCACCAGCCGGCGGGACAGAAGTAGCACAGATACGCAGTATTTT. As protein: CATSRRDRSSTDTQYF.

The CDR3 region has the DNA TGCGCCAGCAGCCAAGGCCCGGGCCTCAAAGAGACCCAGTACTTC. This codes for CASSQGPGLKETQYF. This chain links TRBV4-3 with TRBJ2-5, with no clear D. CDR1 and CDR2 (germline): LGHNA, YSLEER. Trimming shortened V by 1 base and J by 3 bases, and 12 bases separated the two germline ends. The CDR3 runs 15 residues.

The V gene is TRBV7-8, the J gene TRBJ2-7; D might be TRBD1 or TRBD2, each matching 5 bases. CDR1 is SGHVS, CDR2 FQNEAQ, per germline. The V gene lost 6 bases and the J gene lost 0 bases, with 18 bases spanning the gap. The CDR3 covers 16 residues. This CDR3 is CASSSGAGGGSYEQYF. The CDR3 bases are TGTGCCAGCAGTTCCGGGGCAGGTGGCGGCTCCTACGAGCAGTACTTC.

This clonotype was detected many times. The V and J genes are TRBV5-1 and TRBJ1-2; D unresolved. Trimming pared 4 bases from V and 6 bases from J, leaving 10 bases between. In germline, CDR1 is SGHRS, CDR2 YFSETQ. The CDR3 is 12 amino acids. The CDR3 here is CASSLGLDGYTF. The DNA of the CDR3 is TGCGCCAGCAGCCTCGGATTGGATGGCTACACCTTC.

V and J are TRBV6-2 or TRBV6-3 and TRBJ2-7; D perhaps matches TRBD2 (6 bases). The CDR3 covers 12 residues. Deletions cut 4 bases from V and 6 bases from J, with 10 bases between. Germline loops: CDR1 MNHEY, CDR2 SVGEGT. The CDR3 region is CASSLRGSEQYV. In nucleotides, the CDR3 is TGTGCCAGCAGTTTACGGGGGAGCGAGCAGTACGTC.

In DNA, the CDR3 is TGCAGCGTTGCGGACAGGGGACGAGGTCGAGAGACCCAGTACTTC. This codes for CSVADRGRGRETQYF. V usage is TRBV29-1 and J usage is TRBJ2-5; 9 bases match TRBD1. The CDR3 covers 15 residues. The germline CDR1 and CDR2 sequences are SQVTM and ANQGSEA. Trimming at V came to 4 bases and at J to 4 bases, leaving 10 bases not matched to a gene.

This clonotype was seen many times. The gene calls are TRBV5-6 and TRBJ1-1; 10 bases line up with TRBD1. Germline V lookup: CDR1 SGHDT, CDR2 YYEEEE. The CDR3 length is 15 residues. J was trimmed by 0 bases and V by 4 bases; bases with no gene match: 3. The CDR3 sequence: CASSGTGALNTEAFF. The CDR3 DNA reads as TGTGCCAGCAGCGGGACAGGGGCCTTGAACACTGAAGCTTTCTTT.

This chain joins TRBV5-1 and TRBJ2-1; 8 bases line up with TRBD2. J lost 4 bases, V lost 7 bases, and 13 bases had no gene match. The CDR3 totals 16 residues. Per the germline V gene, CDR1 is SGHRS and CDR2 is YFSETQ. CDR3 amino acids: CASDIGGSGAYNEQFF. Here the CDR3 DNA reads TGCGCCAGCGACATAGGGGGTAGCGGGGCTTACAATGAGCAGTTCTTC. Supplemented by reference TRBV5-1 and TRBJ2-1, the full variable domain reads KAGVTQTPRYLIKTRGQQVTLSCSPISGHRSVSWYQQTPGQGLQFLFEYFSETQRNKGNFPGRFSGRQFSNSRSEMNVSTLELGDSALYLCASDIGGSGAYNEQFFGPGTRLTVL.

Many counts were recorded for this clonotype. This rearrangement joins TRBV20-1 to TRBJ2-3; D possibly uses TRBD1 or TRBD2 (6 bases each). Trimming left V 0 bases short and J 4 bases short, with 11 bases between. CDR1 is DFQATT and CDR2 is SNEGSKA in the germline V gene (reference sequence). CDR3 length: 14 amino acids. The CDR3 loop is CSARDGGGADTQYF. The CDR3 DNA follows: TGCAGTGCTAGAGATGGAGGGGGTGCAGATACGCAGTATTTT.

This clonotype was recorded many times. V is TRBV5-1 and J is TRBJ2-2; D gene ambiguous. The CDR3 totals 16 residues. Germline CDR1 is SGHRS and CDR2 is YFSETQ. V was shortened by 1 base and J by 5 bases, with 15 bases between the two germline ends. This CDR3 is CASSLRVGSVTGELFF. The CDR3 DNA sequence: TGCGCCAGCAGCTTGCGGGTCGGGTCGGTGACCGGGGAGCTGTTTTTT.

The chain is built from TRBV4-3 and TRBJ2-5; a possible D gene is TRBD1 (5 bases). The CDR3 is made up of 15 amino acids. CDR1 is LGHNA and CDR2 is YSLEER in the germline V gene. The V end lost 0 bases, the J end lost 3 bases, and 11 bases lay between the germline ends. Here the CDR3 reads CASSQEFLGEETQYF. CDR3 nucleotide sequence: TGCGCCAGCAGCCAAGAGTTTCTAGGGGAAGAGACCCAGTACTTC.

This clonotype was counted ten times or more. J is TRBJ2-5 and V is TRBV27; 14 positions agree with TRBD2. Germline loops: CDR1 MNHEY, CDR2 SMNVEV (reference sequence). The trim removed 4 bases at V and 5 bases at J, leaving 6 bases unmatched. The CDR3 consists of 16 residues. CDR3 DNA sequence: TGTGCCAGCAGTTCCGGACTAGCGGGGGGCTTGGAGACCCAGTACTTC. This gives the protein CASSSGLAGGLETQYF.

This clonotype was counted many times. The J gene is TRBJ2-3, the V gene TRBV4-3; no firm D call. The CDR3 is 15 residues long. Deletions cut 0 bases from V and 4 bases from J, with 11 bases between. CDR1 and CDR2 from the germline V gene are LGHNA and YSLEER. The CDR3 protein is CASSQDLKGPDTQYF. CDR3 sequence (DNA): TGCGCCAGCAGCCAAGATCTTAAAGGACCAGATACGCAGTATTTT.